Below, 16 T cell receptor beta chains from the same sample are listed, as sequenced in a study of beta chain features in type 1 diabetes. What these receptors recognize is not known. Study-level points and caveats: A moderate, significant TCRB CDR3 shortening appeared in type 1 diabetes across four CD4+ subsets.

cDNA synthesis used the whole RNA isolate, giving expressed TCRB sequences. The method was immunoSEQ multiplex PCR; TCRdb's version includes in-frame clones alone and lacks a portion of them. The table includes around 300,000 clones, 15% detected once. The sequenced sample was naive CD4+ T cells from blood. Every receptor here comes from a man younger than 35 with type 1 diabetes.

CDR3 in DNA: TGCAGCGTTGAACAGGGCGAAGGTCAGCCCCAGCATTTT. Translated: CSVEQGEGQPQHF. V and J are TRBV29-1 and TRBJ1-5; a possible D gene is TRBD1 (5 bases). V lost 2 bases to trimming and J lost 6 bases, with 11 bases between them. The germline gives CDR1 SQVTM, CDR2 ANQGSEA. This CDR3 region has 13 residues. The full variable domain, completed using reference TRBV29-1 and TRBJ1-5, is SAVISQKPSRDICQRGTSLTIQCQVDSQVTMMFWYRQQPGQSLTLIATANQGSEATYESGFVIDKFPISRPNLTFSTLTVSNMSPEDSSIYLCSVEQGEGQPQHFGDGTRLSIL.

V and J are TRBV7-9 and TRBJ2-1; D remains ambiguous. The CDR3 spans 14 residues. The germline V gene has CDR1 SEHNR and CDR2 FQNEAQ (reference sequence). Trimming pared 3 bases from V and 12 bases from J, leaving 18 bases between. The CDR3 sequence: CASSLISRQRGQFF. As DNA, the CDR3 is TGTGCCAGCAGCTTGATATCGAGGCAACGAGGGCAGTTCTTC. Full variable domain (missing parts from reference TRBV7-9 and TRBJ2-1): DTGVSQNPRHKITKRGQNVTFRCDPISEHNRLYWYRQTLGQGPEFLTYFQNEAQLEKSRLLSDRFSAERPKGSFSTLEIQRTEQGDSAMYLCASSLISRQRGQFFGPGTRLTVL.

This clone was found a few times. The gene calls are TRBV6-5 and TRBJ2-1, with TRBD2 as a possible D gene (6 bases). CDR1 and CDR2 (germline): MNHEY, SVGAGI. This CDR3 is built from 15 residues. V gave up 6 bases and J gave up 4 bases, with 16 bases separating them. The CDR3 sequence is CASRGTSAGYNEQFF. CDR3 nucleotides: TGTGCCAGCAGGGGGACCTCCGCGGGATACAATGAGCAGTTCTTC.

The rearrangement uses TRBV28 and TRBJ2-7; 9 bases are shared with TRBD2. CDR3 size: 17 residues. Germline CDR1 reads MDHEN; CDR2 reads SYDVKM. Losses at the gene ends were 4 bases for V and 5 bases for J; bases not matched to a gene: 15. The CDR3 protein is CASSSHPGGSGSNEQYF. In DNA form, the CDR3 reads TGTGCCAGCAGTTCCCACCCCGGCGGTAGCGGGAGTAACGAGCAGTACTTC.

The V call is TRBV27, the J call TRBJ2-1; 8 nucleotides match TRBD1. This CDR3 is 16 amino acids long. V lost 6 bases and J lost 4; bases outside the gene matches: 11. Germline lookup yields CDR1 MNHEY and CDR2 SMNVEV (reference sequence). The CDR3 nucleotides read TGTGCCAGCAGCCCTGACGGGGACAGGCTTTACAATGAGCAGTTCTTC. This codes for CASSPDGDRLYNEQFF.

The chain employs TRBV19 and TRBJ1-6; D is ambiguous. The V gene lost 3 bases and the J gene lost 6 bases, with 9 bases spanning the gap. Germline V gene sequence: CDR1 LNHDA, CDR2 SQIVND (reference sequence). This CDR3 contains 14 residues. CDR3 DNA sequence: TGTGCCAGTAGTATTGGAGTGCGTAATTCACCCCTCCACTTT. It codes for CASSIGVRNSPLHF.

V and J are TRBV4-3 and TRBJ2-5, with 7 bases that match TRBD2. Per the germline V gene, CDR1 is LGHNA and CDR2 is YSLEER. J was trimmed by 5 bases and V by 0 bases; bases with no gene match: 6. The CDR3 length is 15 residues. Written as DNA, the CDR3 is TGCGCCAGCAGCCAAGATCTAGACGGGAGGGAGACCCAGTACTTC. Protein product: CASSQDLDGRETQYF.

This chain links TRBV7-9 with TRBJ2-7; 7 bases map to TRBD2. The CDR3 covers 13 residues. V was clipped by 7 bases and J by 6 bases; unmatched bases: 9. The germline V gene encodes CDR1 SEHNR and CDR2 FQNEAQ (reference sequence). In DNA, the CDR3 is TGTGCCAGCACCCTAGGGACGGGAGGCGAGCAGTACTTC. It yields the protein CASTLGTGGEQYF.

The V call is TRBV29-1, the J call TRBJ2-3; D unclear. Trimming cost V 4 bases and J 5 bases, with 16 bases left between them. CDR1 and CDR2 (germline): SQVTM, ANQGSEA. This CDR3 has 14 amino acids. The CDR3 region is CSVVSTGSRDTQYF. The CDR3 nucleotides read TGCAGCGTTGTCTCGACTGGCAGCCGAGATACGCAGTATTTT.

There are a few counts of this clone. The V call is TRBV11-2, the J call TRBJ1-3, with 7 bases fitting TRBD1. V lost 5 bases and J lost 8; bases outside the gene matches: 6. The CDR3 length is 13 residues. CDR1 is SGHAT, CDR2 FQNNGV, per germline. The CDR3 region is CASSPTGIDTIYF. Written as DNA, the CDR3 is TGTGCCAGCAGCCCGACAGGGATCGACACCATATATTTT.

This clone appeared a few times. The rearrangement joins TRBV4-1 to TRBJ2-4; TRBD1 aligns across 8 bases. The junction had 7 bases not matched to a gene; V was cut back by 4 bases and J by 5 bases. CDR1 and CDR2 (germline): MGHRA, YSYEKL. The CDR3 sequence is 15 residues long. CDR3 nucleotides: TGCGCCAGCAGCCCAGGGGCAGGGGGCGAAAACATTCAGTACTTC. As protein: CASSPGAGGENIQYF.

There are a few counts of this clone. V is TRBV5-4 and J is TRBJ1-1; the D is unclear. Between the trimmed V and J ends, which lost 0 bases and 1 base, there was a span of 4 bases. The CDR3 totals 13 residues. From germline, CDR1 is SGHNT and CDR2 YYREEE (reference sequence). This chain's CDR3 is CASSLDRNTEAFF. CDR3 DNA: TGTGCCAGCAGCTTGGACAGGAACACTGAAGCTTTCTTT. The entire variable domain, with the rest obtained from reference TRBV5-4 and TRBJ1-1, is as follows: ETGVTQSPTHLIKTRGQQVTLRCSSQSGHNTVSWYQQALGQGPQFIFQYYREEENGRGNFPPRFSGLQFPNYSSELNVNALELDDSALYLCASSLDRNTEAFFGQGTRLTVV.

This rearrangement joins TRBV5-1 to TRBJ2-1, with D possibly TRBD1 on 5 matching bases. The CDR3 is 15 residues long. Germline lookup yields CDR1 SGHRS and CDR2 YFSETQ. V gave up 0 bases and J gave up 4 bases, with 11 bases separating them. Written as DNA, the CDR3 is TGCGCCAGCAGCTTGGTGGGCAGGGATTACAATGAGCAGTTCTTC. Translating gives CASSLVGRDYNEQFF. The variable domain in full, completed from reference TRBV5-1 and TRBJ2-1, reads KAGVTQTPRYLIKTRGQQVTLSCSPISGHRSVSWYQQTPGQGLQFLFEYFSETQRNKGNFPGRFSGRQFSNSRSEMNVSTLELGDSALYLCASSLVGRDYNEQFFGPGTRLTVL.

This clone came up a few times. The chain links TRBV19 to TRBJ1-5; 7 nucleotides align to TRBD1. The V gene's germline CDR1 is LNHDA and CDR2 SQIVND (reference sequence). The J segment lost 0 bases and the V segment lost 5 bases, leaving 7 bases of the junction unmatched. The CDR3 covers 16 residues. CDR3 coding DNA: TGTGCCAGTAGTTGGGACAGTTCGAATAGCAATCAGCCCCAGCATTTT. Its translation is CASSWDSSNSNQPQHF.

The genes are TRBV5-8 and TRBJ2-1, with 8 nucleotides matching TRBD2. This CDR3 has 15 residues. Germline assignment: CDR1 SGHTS and CDR2 YDEGEE. The trim removed 0 bases at V and 5 bases at J, leaving 4 bases unmatched. CDR3 bases: TGTGCCAGCAGCTTGGCCGGGGGGGGGCACAATGAGCAGTTCTTC. Protein sequence: CASSLAGGGHNEQFF.

A few counts support this clone. The gene calls are TRBV28 and TRBJ1-1; D not certain. The V gene lost 3 bases and the J gene lost 5 bases, with 7 bases spanning the gap. Germline values: CDR1 MDHEN, CDR2 SYDVKM. CDR3 size: 12 residues. CDR3 region: CASSFRRTEAFF. The CDR3 DNA reads TGTGCCAGCAGTTTCAGGAGGACTGAAGCTTTCTTT.